This T cell receptor (beta chain) was identified in a study of OX40 agonist ivuxolimab in advanced cancers. Trimming removed 4 bases at V and 2 bases at J, with 17 bases between. This CDR3 spans 16 amino acids. Germline lookup yields CDR1 SGDLS and CDR2 YYNGEE. Sequencing used immunoSEQ multiplex PCR; TCRdb keeps in-frame clones, though not all of them. Among 60,000 to 70,000 clones, approximately 80% were seen once, and the ten largest hold 4.5% to 6%. About this clone: Its cognate antigen is unknown.

Points from the study as a whole: Expanded peripheral T-cell antigen specificity went undetermined.

This material consisted of CD4+ or CD8+ T cells sorted from blood, taken in a trial of the OX40 agonist ivuxolimab. J is TRBJ2-3 and V is TRBV9; D perhaps matches TRBD2 (6 bases). The receptor's source is an adult with an advanced solid tumor such as melanoma, head and neck, liver or kidney cancer. CDR3 protein: CASSSTWDFSTDTQYF. The CDR3 DNA sequence: TGTGCCAGCAGCTCAACCTGGGACTTTTCCACAGATACGCAGTATTTT.